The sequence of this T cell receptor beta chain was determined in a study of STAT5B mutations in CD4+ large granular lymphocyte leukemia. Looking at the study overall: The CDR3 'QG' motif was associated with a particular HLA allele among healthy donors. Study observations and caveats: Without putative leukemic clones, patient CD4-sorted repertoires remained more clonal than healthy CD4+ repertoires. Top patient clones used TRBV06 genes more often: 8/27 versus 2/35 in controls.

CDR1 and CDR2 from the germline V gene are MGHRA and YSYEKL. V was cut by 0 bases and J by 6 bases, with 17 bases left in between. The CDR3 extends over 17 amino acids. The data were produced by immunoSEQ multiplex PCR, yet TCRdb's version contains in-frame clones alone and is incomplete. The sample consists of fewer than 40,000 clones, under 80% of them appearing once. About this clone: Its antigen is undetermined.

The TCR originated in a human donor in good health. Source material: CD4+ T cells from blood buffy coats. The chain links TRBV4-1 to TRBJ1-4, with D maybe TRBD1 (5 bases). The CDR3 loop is CASSQDRDGGEDEKLFF. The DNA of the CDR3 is TGCGCCAGCAGCCAAGATAGGGATGGGGGAGAGGATGAAAAACTGTTTTTT.